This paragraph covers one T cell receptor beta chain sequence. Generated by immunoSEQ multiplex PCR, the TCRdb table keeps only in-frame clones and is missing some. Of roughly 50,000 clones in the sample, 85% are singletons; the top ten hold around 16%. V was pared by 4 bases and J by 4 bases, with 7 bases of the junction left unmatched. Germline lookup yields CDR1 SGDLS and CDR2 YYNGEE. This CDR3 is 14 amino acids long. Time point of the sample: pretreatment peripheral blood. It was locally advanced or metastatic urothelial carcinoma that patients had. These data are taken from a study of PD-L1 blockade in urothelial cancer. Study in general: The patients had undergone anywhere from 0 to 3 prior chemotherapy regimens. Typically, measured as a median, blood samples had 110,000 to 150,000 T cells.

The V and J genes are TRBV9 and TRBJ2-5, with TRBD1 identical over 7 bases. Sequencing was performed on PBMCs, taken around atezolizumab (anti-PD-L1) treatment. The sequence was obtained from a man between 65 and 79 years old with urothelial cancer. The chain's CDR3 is CASSSGTVLETQYF. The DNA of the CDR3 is TGTGCCAGCAGCTCCGGGACAGTCCTAGAGACCCAGTACTTC.